The T cell receptor (beta chain) described here comes from a study of cytomegalovirus exposure and HLA in healthy donors. Germline CDR1 and CDR2: MDHEN and SYDVKM. This CDR3 has 13 residues. Trimming left V 8 bases short and J 5 bases short, with 15 bases between. Concerning this clone itself: The antigen remains unidentified.

General study results and limits: The presence/absence work took it that sequencing depth was about the same across donors. A later analysis reportedly found that, within productive TCRs, an Asian-associated ancestry cluster had fewer N-insertions than the mean observed across the 666 donors. CMV antigen specificity was confirmed in vitro for a few CMV-associated chains.

The PCR made use of 60 Vbeta and 13 Jbeta primers. Data came from immunoSEQ multiplex PCR; TCRdb stores just in-frame clones and leaves some out. The data contain around 150,000 clones, approximately 79% of them singletons. Sampled while nominally healthy, donors likely had unrecorded immune exposures. Sequencing was carried out using PBMCs. This clonotype was sampled from a man in his fifties or sixties in good health and CMV-seropositive. The V call is TRBV28, the J call TRBJ2-5, with a weak D call TRBD2 (5 bases). The CDR3, as DNA: TGTGCCAGCCTGGAGGCGGCGCGGGAGACCCAGTACTTC. It codes for CASLEAARETQYF.